What follows are 25 T cell receptor beta chains derived from one specimen sequenced in a study of blood T cells in healthy people across ages (dated by TCRdb to about 2015). The library relied on 5' RACE. TCRdb lists the instrument as Illumina HiSeq 2500. The second PCR ran for roughly 7 to 12 cycles and used a J-beta primer mix along with a sample-barcoded 5' primer. TCRdb ran its own pipeline on the public reads, namely fastp trimming at Q25 and MiXCR clone calling, and kept in-frame beta chains. Every CDR3 protein is listed once, alongside the most common genes and DNA of its rows. The sample table records under 700,000 distinct CDR3 sequences; approximately 25% of these occur just once. Together, the top ten hold just over 8.5% of the sample. These records were also assigned to another study, of T cells of mothers and their children.

The sequencing sample was made of blood. The receptors shown here come from a boy between 5 and 17 years old in good health.

The V call is TRBV6-6, the J call TRBJ1-2, with D possibly being TRBD1 (5 bases). There are 16 residues in the CDR3. Deletions cut 2 bases from V and 3 bases from J, with 16 bases between. The germline gives CDR1 MNHNY, CDR2 SVGAGI (reference sequence). The CDR3 reads CASSYRPGTSDYGYTF. The CDR3 coding sequence is TGTGCCAGCAGTTACCGTCCCGGGACCTCTGACTATGGCTACACCTTC.

This sequence joins TRBV21-1 and TRBJ2-1; TRBD1 is the table's D call and was not checked against the DNA. TRBV21-1 is a pseudogene. The CDR3 loop spans 13 amino acids. The CDR3 here is CASSTKRDTGRFF. For the CDR3, the DNA is TGTGCCAGCAGCACCAAAAGGGACACCGGGCGCTTCTTC.

The rearrangement links TRBV28 to TRBJ2-7; 7 bases agree with TRBD2. The ends lost 3 bases at V and 6 bases at J; junction bases unmatched: 8. The length of the CDR3 is 14 residues. CDR1 is MDHEN and CDR2 is SYDVKM in the germline V gene. The CDR3: CASSFGGVFGEQYF. The CDR3, as DNA: TGTGCCAGCAGTTTTGGGGGGGTCTTCGGCGAGCAGTACTTC.

The chain has TRBV20-1 and TRBJ2-5; TRBD2 is a possible D gene (6 bases). The CDR3 sequence is 14 residues long. Per the germline V gene, CDR1 is DFQATT and CDR2 is SNEGSKA (reference sequence). V gave up 3 bases and J gave up 5 bases, with 16 bases separating them. The DNA for the CDR3 is TGCAGTGCTAGCCGCGGGATCGGAGGGGAGACCCAGTACTTC. Translating it yields CSASRGIGGETQYF.

V gene TRBV5-1 combines with J gene TRBJ2-7, with D perhaps matching TRBD1 or TRBD2 (7 bases each). The V and J ends lost 4 bases and 5 bases respectively, with 16 bases between them. The CDR3 spans 14 residues. Germline V gene sequence: CDR1 SGHRS, CDR2 YFSETQ. The CDR3 DNA is TGCGCCAGCAGCCTGGGAGGGGGCCGGAACGAGCAGTACTTC. It codes for CASSLGGGRNEQYF.

This clonotype was recorded once. V is TRBV13 and J is TRBJ2-3, with 8 nucleotides matching TRBD2. Germline lookup yields CDR1 PRHDT and CDR2 FYEKMQ (reference sequence). The CDR3 is 14 residues long. V lost 5 bases and J lost 4; bases outside the gene matches: 5. The CDR3 protein is CASSSSGISDTQYF. CDR3 in DNA: TGTGCCAGCAGCAGTAGCGGGATCTCAGATACGCAGTATTTT.

The sample holds many counts of this clonotype. V gene TRBV29-1 combines with J gene TRBJ1-4; D perhaps matches TRBD1 (5 bases). Germline V gene data show CDR1 as SQVTM and CDR2 as ANQGSEA. V shed 4 bases and J shed 7 bases, with 13 bases lying between them. The CDR3 extends over 13 amino acids. The CDR3 loop is CSVVRGRSEKLFF. CDR3 nucleotides: TGCAGCGTTGTCCGGGGCCGTAGTGAAAAACTGTTTTTT.

The CDR3 sequence is CASSPGGTRKMRQETQYF. CDR3 in DNA: TGTGCCAGCAGCCCCGGTGGGACTAGAAAGATGCGGCAAGAGACCCAGTACTTC. V usage is TRBV7-2 and J usage is TRBJ2-5; 8 bases are shared with TRBD2. The germline gives CDR1 SGHTA, CDR2 FQGNSA. J lost 2 bases, V lost 5 bases, and 16 bases had no gene match. The CDR3 runs 18 residues.

This clonotype turned up a few times. The chain is built from TRBV6-6 and TRBJ2-3; D is possibly TRBD2 (5 bases). Germline V gene sequence: CDR1 MNHNY, CDR2 SVGAGI (reference sequence). The CDR3 has 15 amino acids. Trimming pared 2 bases from V and 0 bases from J, leaving 9 bases between. CDR3 loop: CASSYGRASTDTQYF. The CDR3, as DNA: TGTGCCAGCAGTTACGGGCGGGCTAGCACAGATACGCAGTATTTT.

The chain employs TRBV12-3 or TRBV12-4 and TRBJ2-7; 10 nucleotides align to TRBD2. J gave up 5 bases and V 2 bases, and 6 bases lay outside the gene matches. The CDR3 consists of 15 residues. The DNA of the CDR3 is TGTGCCAGCAGTTTAATTCTAGCGGGAGCCCACGAGCAGTACTTC. The encoded protein is CASSLILAGAHEQYF.

The chain carries TRBV20-1 and TRBJ2-5; tentatively, D is TRBD1 (5 bases). Germline-derived CDR1 and CDR2 are DFQATT and SNEGSKA (reference sequence). This CDR3 is built from 12 residues. V was trimmed by 6 bases and J by 3 bases, leaving 11 bases between them. DNA for the CDR3: TGCAGTGCGTACGACAGAAAAGAGACCCAGTACTTC. It codes for CSAYDRKETQYF.

The gene calls are TRBV28 and TRBJ2-1, with 14 bases fitting TRBD2. Germline trimming cut 3 bases from V and 9 bases from J; bases unmatched to any gene: 7. The CDR3 loop spans 16 amino acids. The germline V gene encodes CDR1 MDHEN and CDR2 SYDVKM. CDR3: CASSLRGLAGEGEQFF. The CDR3 region has the DNA TGTGCCAGCAGTTTGCGGGGACTAGCGGGAGAGGGTGAGCAGTTCTTC.

This clonotype was counted only a few times. The genes are TRBV6-1 and TRBJ2-3; D unresolved. The germline gives CDR1 MNHNS, CDR2 SASEGT. The CDR3 has 14 residues. V was cut by 6 bases and J by 2 bases, with 12 bases left in between. The CDR3 nucleotides are TGTGCCAGCAGGCAAGAGGCCCACACAGATACGCAGTATTTT. The encoded protein is CASRQEAHTDTQYF.

The chain joins TRBV7-2 to TRBJ2-1; the D gene is possibly TRBD2 (6 bases). V lost 4 bases to trimming and J lost 0 bases, with 10 bases between them. The CDR3 has 15 residues. Germline lookup yields CDR1 SGHTA and CDR2 FQGNSA. The chain's CDR3 is CASSSSVHSYNEQFF. In nucleotides, the CDR3 is TGTGCCAGCAGCTCTAGCGTACACTCCTACAATGAGCAGTTCTTC.

The chain employs TRBV29-1 and TRBJ1-5; 10 positions agree with TRBD1. Germline loops: CDR1 SQVTM, CDR2 ANQGSEA. V gave up 5 bases and J gave up 2 bases; unmatched junction bases: 3. The CDR3 is 14 amino acids. CDR3 residues: CSVRGTGGNQPQHF. The CDR3 region has the DNA TGCAGCGTTAGGGGGACAGGGGGCAATCAGCCCCAGCATTTT.

This clonotype was detected a few times. The V and J genes are TRBV24-1 and TRBJ2-5; TRBD2 matches 9 bases. This CDR3 has 15 residues. Germline loops: CDR1 KGHDR, CDR2 SFDVKD. Trimming removed 4 bases from V and 3 bases from J; junction bases left unmatched: 5. The CDR3 loop is CATSDPRLAEETQYF. The CDR3 region has the DNA TGTGCCACCAGTGACCCCCGACTAGCGGAAGAGACCCAGTACTTC.

The gene calls are TRBV7-6 and TRBJ2-7; 9 nucleotides match TRBD2. Per the germline V gene, CDR1 is SGHVS and CDR2 is FNYEAQ. This CDR3 spans 13 amino acids. J gave up 6 bases and V 5 bases, and 5 bases lay outside the gene matches. The CDR3 sequence is CASSLGTSCEQYF. CDR3 nucleotides: TGTGCCAGCAGCCTCGGGACTAGCTGCGAGCAGTACTTC.

This chain uses TRBV12-3 or TRBV12-4 with TRBJ2-5; D might be TRBD1 or TRBD2, each matching 5 bases. The CDR3 has 17 amino acids. The germline V and J ends were trimmed by 2 bases and 0 bases, with 16 bases remaining between them. CDR3 region: CASSLIRGHGDQETQYF. CDR3 nucleotides: TGTGCCAGCAGTTTAATCCGGGGCCACGGGGACCAAGAGACCCAGTACTTC.

Many counts were recorded for this clonotype. The genes are TRBV2 and TRBJ1-4; TRBD1 matches 9 bases. Germline CDR1 and CDR2: SNHLY and FYNNEI. V was pared by 7 bases and J by 6 bases, with 3 bases of the junction left unmatched. This CDR3 has 13 residues. The CDR3 DNA is TGTGCCAGCACCCGGGACAGGGATGAAAAACTGTTTTTT. The encoded protein is CASTRDRDEKLFF.

In this sample, this clonotype turned up many times. This chain connects TRBV28 to TRBJ2-5; the D gene could be TRBD1 or TRBD2 (5 bases each). V was shortened by 5 bases and J by 5 bases, with 18 bases between the two germline ends. This CDR3 contains 15 residues. Germline CDR1 and CDR2: MDHEN and SYDVKM. The CDR3 DNA reads TGTGCCAGCAGTCCCCATCGGGGCATAGGGGAGACCCAGTACTTC. Encoded protein: CASSPHRGIGETQYF.

The gene calls are TRBV4-2 and TRBJ1-4; no clear D gene. The CDR3 spans 16 residues. Deletions cut 0 bases from V and 8 bases from J, with 16 bases between. Looked up from germline, CDR1 is LGHNA and CDR2 is YNFKEQ. For the CDR3, the DNA is TGTGCCAGCAGCCAAGATCAGTTAGGGAGAGGGGAAAAACTGTTTTTT. This sequence encodes CASSQDQLGRGEKLFF.

This clonotype has just a few counts. The chain has TRBV9 and TRBJ2-3; D gene uncertain. Between the trimmed V and J ends, which lost 0 bases and 4 bases, there was a span of 3 bases. The germline V gene encodes CDR1 SGDLS and CDR2 YYNGEE. This CDR3 contains 12 residues. This CDR3 is CASSVASDTQYF. The DNA of the CDR3 is TGTGCCAGCAGCGTAGCCTCAGATACGCAGTATTTT.

V and J are TRBV11-1 and TRBJ2-3; TRBD1 matches at 8 bases. Germline CDR1 SGHAT, CDR2 FQDESV (reference sequence). The CDR3 is made up of 21 amino acids. V gave up 5 bases and J gave up 1 base; unmatched junction bases: 23. This chain's CDR3 is CASSRNAGTGPLHGGTDTQYF. The CDR3 DNA sequence: TGTGCCAGCAGCCGAAACGCGGGGACAGGACCTCTCCACGGCGGCACAGATACGCAGTATTTT.

The J gene is TRBJ2-1, the V gene TRBV11-2; D is ambiguous. The J call may be incorrect, as the DNA end agrees better with TRBJ2-7. Per germline, CDR1 SGHAT and CDR2 FQNNGV. This CDR3 has 12 amino acids. CDR3: CASSLEQYEQYF. CDR3 bases: TGTGCCAGCAGCTTAGAACAGTACGAGCAGTACTTC.

This clonotype was found many times. This chain joins TRBV20-1 and TRBJ2-7; no firm D call. CDR3 length: 11 residues. Germline V gives CDR1 DFQATT, CDR2 SNEGSKA (reference sequence). The germline V and J ends were trimmed by 3 bases and 6 bases, with 9 bases remaining between them. The CDR3 protein is CSASGPTEQYF. Written as DNA, the CDR3 is TGCAGTGCTAGCGGGCCGACCGAGCAGTACTTC.